This TCR beta chain was recovered during a study of CXCR3-negative and CXCR3-positive naive CD8 T cells. This clonotype is labeled medium-sized (0.01 to 0.1%) based on frequency. Its antigen is undetermined. Germline assignment: CDR1 GTSNPN and CDR2 SVGIG (reference sequence). This CDR3 spans 13 amino acids. Among CD8+ T cells, naive ones were CD45RO-CCR7+CD27+CD95-. The study made its TRB cDNA libraries by 5' RACE, adding UMI labels. TCRdb reprocessed the 5' RACE reads and stores each CDR3 protein as one record, lacking DNA. The listing records tens of thousands of distinct CDR3 sequences. Study findings and constraints: Naive subsets showed comparable surface CD5, and TCR interaction strength was also inferred from TRB CDR3 physicochemistry.

The J gene is TRBJ1-1, the V gene TRBV30. The sequence derives from a human donor in good health. Some clones in this sample may be carry-over from other donors' samples. Sequencing used naive CXCR3- CD8+ T cells from blood. Subset of the sample: CD45RO-CCR7+CD27+CD95- naive CD8+ T cells lacking CXCR3 (TNR3-). The CDR3 here is CAWSVQVNTEAFF.